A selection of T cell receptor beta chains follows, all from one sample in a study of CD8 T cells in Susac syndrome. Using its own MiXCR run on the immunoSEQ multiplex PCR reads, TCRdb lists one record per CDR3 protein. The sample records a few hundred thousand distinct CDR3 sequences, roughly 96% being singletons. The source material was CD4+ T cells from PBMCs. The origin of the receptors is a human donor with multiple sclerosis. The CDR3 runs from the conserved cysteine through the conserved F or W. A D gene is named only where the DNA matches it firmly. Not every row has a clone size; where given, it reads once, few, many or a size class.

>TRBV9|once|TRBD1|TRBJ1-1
CASSAGTGRRTEAFF
TGTGCCAGCAGCGCTGGGACAGGGCGGCGAACTGAAGCTTTCTTT
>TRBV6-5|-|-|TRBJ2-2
CASKGGTSYTGELFF
TGTGCCAGCAAAGGGGGGACATCATACACCGGGGAGCTGTTTTTT
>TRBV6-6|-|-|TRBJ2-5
CASSPSLWETQYF
TGTGCCAGCAGCCCCAGCCTATGGGAGACCCAGTACTTC
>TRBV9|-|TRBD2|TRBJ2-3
CASSPESAGADTQYF
TGTGCCAGCAGCCCAGAGTCAGCGGGAGCAGATACGCAGTATTTT
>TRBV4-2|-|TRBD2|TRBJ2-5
CASSREGETQYF
TGTGCCAGCAGCAGGGAGGGAGAGACCCAGTACTTC
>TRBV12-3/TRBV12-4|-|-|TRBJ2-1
CASTPVRANEQFF
TGTGCCAGCACCCCCGTGCGGGCGAATGAGCAGTTCTTC
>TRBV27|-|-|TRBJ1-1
CASRLNRWAENTEAFF
TGTGCCAGCAGACTTAACCGGTGGGCAGAGAACACTGAAGCTTTCTTT
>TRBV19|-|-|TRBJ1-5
CASSKAADNQPQHF
TGTGCCAGTAGTAAGGCAGCCGATAATCAGCCCCAGCATTTT
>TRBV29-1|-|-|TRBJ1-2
CSVVTGSLNTF
TGCAGCGTTGTGACAGGCTCTCTTAACACCTTC
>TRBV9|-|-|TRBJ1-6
CASSRPTAHSPLHF
TGTGCCAGCAGTAGGCCCACGGCCCATTCACCCCTCCACTTT
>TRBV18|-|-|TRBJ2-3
CASSPRGPTDTQYF
TGTGCCAGCTCACCACGAGGGCCCACAGATACGCAGTATTTT
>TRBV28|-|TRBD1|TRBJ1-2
CASSLGWGTGYVGYTF
TGTGCCAGCAGTTTGGGGTGGGGGACAGGGTATGTTGGCTACACCTTC
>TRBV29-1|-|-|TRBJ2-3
CSVHHTDTQYF
TGCAGCGTCCACCATACAGATACGCAGTATTTT
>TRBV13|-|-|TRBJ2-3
CASSLRLPGLDTQYF
TGTGCCAGCAGCTTAAGACTCCCCGGGTTGGATACGCAGTATTTT
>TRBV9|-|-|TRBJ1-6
CASSGAGQNNSPLHF
TGTGCCAGCAGCGGGGCGGGACAAAATAATTCACCCCTCCACTTT
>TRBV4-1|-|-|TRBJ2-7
CASSQVGQTSYEQYF
TGCGCCAGCAGCCAAGTCGGACAGACTTCCTACGAGCAGTACTTC
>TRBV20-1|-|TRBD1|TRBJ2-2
CSAAGTVATGELFF
TGCAGTGCGGCCGGGACAGTCGCCACCGGGGAGCTGTTTTTT
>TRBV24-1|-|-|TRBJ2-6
CATRAGPSSGANVLTF
TGTGCCACCAGGGCAGGTCCTAGCTCTGGGGCCAACGTCCTGACTTTC
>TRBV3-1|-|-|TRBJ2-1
CASSQGRYNEQFF
TGTGCCAGCAGCCAAGGGAGGTACAATGAGCAGTTCTTC
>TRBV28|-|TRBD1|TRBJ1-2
CASRSQGNYGYTF
TGTGCCAGCAGGTCACAGGGGAACTATGGCTACACCTTC
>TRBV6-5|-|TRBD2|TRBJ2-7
CASSYRTRTSSYEQYF
TGTGCCAGCAGTTACCGAACCCGGACTAGTTCCTACGAGCAGTACTTC
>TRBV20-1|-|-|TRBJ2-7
CSSTGVRSYEQYF
TGCAGTTCTACCGGGGTTCGATCCTACGAGCAGTACTTC
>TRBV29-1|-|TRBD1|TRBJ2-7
CSVLRNKDRGYEQYF
TGCAGCGTACTTAGGAACAAAGACAGGGGGTACGAGCAGTACTTC
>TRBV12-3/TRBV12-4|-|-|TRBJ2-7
CASSPPTGLGGEQYF
TGTGCCAGCAGTCCGCCCACAGGGTTAGGTGGCGAGCAGTACTTC
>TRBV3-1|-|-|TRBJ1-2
CASSRRDIDGYTF
TGTGCCAGCAGCCGTCGGGACATAGATGGCTACACCTTC
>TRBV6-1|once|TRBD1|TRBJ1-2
CASRTGGFGGYTF
TGTGCCAGCCGGACAGGGGGCTTCGGTGGCTACACCTTC
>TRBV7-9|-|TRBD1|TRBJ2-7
CASATGTGVVYEQYF
TGTGCCAGCGCAACCGGGACAGGGGTCGTCTACGAGCAGTACTTC
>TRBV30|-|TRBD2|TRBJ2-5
CAWRSASGPETQYF
TGTGCCTGGAGAAGCGCTAGCGGGCCAGAGACCCAGTACTTC
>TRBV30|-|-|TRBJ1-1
CAYRQEMNTEAFF
TGTGCCTACCGACAGGAGATGAACACTGAAGCTTTCTTT